The clone carrying this TCR beta chain was recorded a few times. Its antigen is undetermined. Germline V lookup: CDR1 MNHEY, CDR2 SVGAGI. This CDR3 has 14 amino acids. Trimming took off 4 bases at V and 2 bases at J, with 12 bases between the two ends. This entry belongs to a study of beta chain features in type 1 diabetes. General study findings and limits: cDNA sequencing could over-represent cells with high TCR expression. Moderately but significantly shorter TCRB CDR3s were found in Type 1 diabetes patients in all four CD4+ subsets. Insertion counts at VDJ junctions were lower in type 1 diabetes patients, who also showed more deletions there. Researchers reported that naive, central memory and Treg TCRB repertoires appeared more similar in patients than in healthy donors.

All of the isolated RNA was reverse transcribed, so expressed TCRB transcripts were sequenced. Using immunoSEQ multiplex PCR, the repertoire was profiled, and TCRdb retains in-frame clones only, with some absent. Among a few hundred thousand clones listed, 14% were seen once. Sequenced: naive CD4+ T cells from blood. The clonotype originates from a young man with type 1 diabetes. The chain is built from TRBV6-5 and TRBJ2-7, with no clear D. The CDR3 loop reads CASSSEAWTYEQYF. The CDR3 nucleotides read TGTGCCAGCAGTTCAGAGGCCTGGACCTACGAGCAGTACTTC.